The 10 T cell receptor beta chains below all came from one sample that was sequenced in a study of regulatory T cells in long-lasting Graves disease. With iRepertoire HTBI primers and Arm-PCR of CDR3 regions, TCR beta libraries were built. TCRdb independently ran MiXCR on the multiplex PCR reads; one entry per CDR3 protein. The sample records fewer than 650,000 distinct CDR3 sequences, 16% being singletons. Documented time point: newly diagnosed GD, antithyroid drugs for less than 3 months. Making the TCR library involved RNA that had been extracted from PBMCs. These data also formed part of another study, on T cells in Graves' hyperthyroidism and ophthalmopathy.

This sample comprised peripheral blood mononuclear cells (PBMCs), obtained at new diagnosis, from a patient treated with antithyroid drugs. Receptors were obtained from a woman in her twenties or thirties with Graves disease.

This clonotype was picked up many times. This rearrangement joins TRBV11-2 to TRBJ2-7, with unresolved D. The germline gives CDR1 SGHAT, CDR2 FQNNGV. Trimming shortened V by 0 bases and J by 2 bases, and 11 bases separated the two germline ends. The CDR3 runs 15 residues. The CDR3 loop reads CASSLEATETYEQYF. CDR3 in DNA: TGTGCCAGCAGCTTAGAAGCGACGGAGACCTACGAGCAGTACTTC.

This clonotype was counted a few times. The chain links TRBV3-1 to TRBJ2-2; D ambiguous. With 0 bases removed from V and 0 bases from J, the gap between germline ends came to 14 bases. Germline CDR1 LGHDT, CDR2 YNNKEL (reference sequence). The CDR3 spans 18 residues. As DNA, the CDR3 is TGTGCCAGCAGCCAAGAAGCCCTGAGGAGACCGAACACCGGGGAGCTGTTTTTT. It specifies CASSQEALRRPNTGELFF.

The chain employs TRBV4-1 and TRBJ2-1; TRBD2 aligns across 8 bases. CDR1 is MGHRA, CDR2 YSYEKL, per germline. V trimming: 4 bases; J trimming: 4 bases; junction bases outside the gene matches: 9. This CDR3 is built from 16 residues. CDR3 amino acids: CASSPEELAAYNEQFF. Here the CDR3 DNA reads TGCGCCAGCAGCCCAGAGGAACTAGCGGCGTACAATGAGCAGTTCTTC.

This clonotype was observed a few times. The V call is TRBV29-1, the J call TRBJ1-3; D uncertain. CDR1 is SQVTM and CDR2 is ANQGSEA in the germline V gene. The V end lost 1 base, the J end lost 4 bases, and 11 bases lay between the germline ends. The CDR3 has 14 residues. CDR3 nucleotides: TGCAGCGTTGAAGGACCGGGAGCAGGAAACACCATATATTTT. Translating it yields CSVEGPGAGNTIYF.

The chain joins TRBV7-9 to TRBJ2-1; D is possibly TRBD2 (6 bases). This CDR3 has 15 amino acids. With 5 bases removed from V and 4 bases from J, the gap between germline ends came to 15 bases. Germline lookup yields CDR1 SEHNR and CDR2 FQNEAQ (reference sequence). The CDR3 reads CASSIEAGRYNEQFF. The CDR3 DNA is TGTGCCAGCAGCATAGAGGCGGGAAGGTACAATGAGCAGTTCTTC.

This clonotype was recorded many times. The rearrangement links TRBV24-1 to TRBJ2-4; weak D call: TRBD2 (5 bases). Germline V lookup: CDR1 KGHDR, CDR2 SFDVKD. CDR3 length: 17 residues. Trimming stripped 4 bases from V and 0 bases from J, with 15 bases between. The CDR3 sequence is CATSDPPEGLAKNIQYF. Written as DNA, the CDR3 is TGTGCCACCAGTGACCCCCCCGAGGGTTTAGCCAAAAACATTCAGTACTTC.

This clonotype was observed many times. CDR3 DNA: TGTGCCAGCAGTACTGGTATACGAACTTATGGCTACACCTTC. This gives the protein CASSTGIRTYGYTF. The rearrangement uses TRBV28 and TRBJ1-2; D is undetermined. The length of the CDR3 is 14 residues. Trimming cost V 5 bases and J 5 bases, with 15 bases left between them. The germline V gene encodes CDR1 MDHEN and CDR2 SYDVKM.

The rearrangement joins TRBV6-9 to TRBJ1-2; TRBD1 matches at 8 bases. In germline, CDR1 is MNHGY, CDR2 SVAAGI. The CDR3 has 14 residues. V trimming: 4 bases; J trimming: 4 bases; junction bases outside the gene matches: 5. The CDR3 DNA sequence: TGTGCCAGCAGTTCCCAGGGGGCGGGCTATGGCTACACCTTC. It is translated as CASSSQGAGYGYTF.

The table lists this clonotype with many counts. V usage is TRBV6-2 or TRBV6-3 and J usage is TRBJ2-1; the match to TRBD1 covers 10 bases. The V segment lost 10 bases and the J segment 1 base; nucleotides outside the gene matches: 7. Per germline, CDR1 MNHEY and CDR2 SVGEGT. This CDR3 spans 15 amino acids. The CDR3 reads CATDRDRGSYNEQFF. The CDR3 DNA reads TGTGCCACAGACCGGGACAGGGGTTCCTACAATGAGCAGTTCTTC.

This clonotype was seen a handful of times. The gene calls are TRBV3-1 and TRBJ2-2; 8 positions agree with TRBD1. V lost 4 bases to trimming and J lost 2 bases; unmatched junction nucleotides: 6. Germline V gene sequence: CDR1 LGHDT, CDR2 YNNKEL (reference sequence). The CDR3 is 16 amino acids. CDR3 nucleotide sequence: TGTGCCAGCAGCCCTACAGGACAGGGTAACACCGGGGAGCTGTTTTTT. This sequence encodes CASSPTGQGNTGELFF.